These 25 T cell receptor beta chains were sequenced from one sample in a study of post-analysis software for immune sequencing data (dated by TCRdb to 2014 to 2015). The study at large found these results: Roughly 5 TRBV segments, including TRBV5-6, TRBV5-1 and TRBV20-1, were significantly more frequent in patients than controls.

Libraries were constructed by PCR. Sequenced using an Illumina HiSeq 2500. To reduce PCR and sequencing biases, unique molecular identifiers were incorporated into the TCR beta cDNA libraries. TCRdb's own reprocessing of the public reads used fastp at Q25 and MiXCR and kept productive beta chains. When rows share a CDR3 protein, they turn into one entry using the most common DNA and genes. This sample comprises about 210,000 distinct CDR3 sequences, approximately 29% of them detected only once. Roughly 3.5% of the sample rests with the top ten. Antigens of these TCRs are unknown. The sequencing sample was made of blood. The receptors here all came from a girl aged 2-17 years with multiple sclerosis.

With regard to this clonotype: A read error may explain this, as a much larger clone is one base away. The chain joins TRBV29-1 to TRBJ1-5; possibly TRBD1 for D (5 bases). The CDR3 covers 13 residues. The germline CDR1 and CDR2 sequences are SQVTM and ANQGSEA. The CDR3 sequence is CSVRDFTGQPRHF. The CDR3 DNA is TGCAGCGTTCGCGACTTTACGGGGCAGCCCCGGCATTTT.

This clonotype was seen ten or more times. CDR3 residues: CASTPSGTYNEQFF. DNA of the CDR3: TGTGCCAGCACACCCAGCGGAACCTACAATGAGCAGTTCTTC. The genes are TRBV6-1 and TRBJ2-1, with a weak D call TRBD2 (5 bases). Trimming left V 7 bases short and J 2 bases short, with 12 bases between. The CDR3 spans 14 residues. Germline V CDR1 and CDR2: MNHNS, SASEGT.

Remarks on this clonotype: A read error may be the cause here, since a much bigger clone is one base away. The chain combines TRBV12-3 or TRBV12-4 with TRBJ2-5, with TRBD2 matching 11 bases. The J call may be in error: the DNA end matches TRBJ2-7 better. This CDR3 spans 14 amino acids. DNA of the CDR3: TGTGCCAGCGGGCTAGCGGGGGGTAATTACGAGCAGTACTTC. This codes for CASGLAGGNYEQYF.

This clonotype was picked up many times. The chain is built from TRBV28 and TRBJ2-5; 16 bases agree with TRBD2. Germline V gene data show CDR1 as MDHEN and CDR2 as SYDVKM. The CDR3 has 17 residues. Trimming cost V 4 bases and J 4 bases; bases outside gene matches: 6. This CDR3 is CASSSSGTSGRGETQYF. The CDR3 region has the DNA TGTGCCAGCAGTTCCTCCGGGACTAGCGGGAGGGGAGAGACCCAGTACTTC. The complete variable domain, with remaining parts taken from reference TRBV28 and TRBJ2-5, reads DVKVTQSSRYLVKRTGEKVFLECVQDMDHENMFWYRQDPGLGLRLIYFSYDVKMKEKGDIPEGYSVSREKKERFSLILESASTNQTSMYLCASSSSGTSGRGETQYFGPGTRLLVL.

The V call is TRBV29-1, the J call TRBJ2-1; D uncertain. The better agreement between TRBJ2-7 and the DNA end casts doubt on the J call. Germline-derived CDR1 and CDR2 are SQVTM and ANQGSEA. The CDR3 has 12 residues. CDR3: CSGVGRSYEQYF. Written as DNA, the CDR3 is TGCAGCGGTGTTGGCCGTAGCTACGAGCAGTACTTC.

Many counts were recorded for this clonotype. The chain carries TRBV28 and TRBJ2-7; 7 bases map to TRBD1. CDR1 is MDHEN, CDR2 SYDVKM, per germline. The J segment lost 1 base and the V segment lost 6 bases, leaving 3 bases of the junction unmatched. The CDR3 runs 13 residues. The CDR3: CASSVTGSYEQYF. The CDR3 nucleotides read TGTGCCAGCAGCGTGACAGGGTCCTACGAGCAGTACTTC. The full variable domain, in which reference TRBV28 and TRBJ2-7 provide the parts outside the CDR3, is DVKVTQSSRYLVKRTGEKVFLECVQDMDHENMFWYRQDPGLGLRLIYFSYDVKMKEKGDIPEGYSVSREKKERFSLILESASTNQTSMYLCASSVTGSYEQYFGPGTRLTVT.

On this clonotype itself: A much larger clonotype is one base distant, so this may be a read error. J is TRBJ2-1 and V is TRBV5-1; 11 nucleotides line up with TRBD2. Per germline, CDR1 SGHRS and CDR2 YFSETQ. This CDR3 has 16 residues. V dropped 7 bases and J dropped 3; count of bases not matched to a gene: 9. Here the CDR3 reads CASRPEGTSGYNEQFF. Here the CDR3 DNA reads TGCGCCAGCCGCCCGGAAGGGACTAGCGGCTACAATGAGCAGTTCTTC.

This clonotype was found a few times. Here the CDR3 DNA reads TGTGCCAGCAGCCTGCAGTTAGCCAAAAACATTCAGTACTTC. Its translation: CASSLQLAKNIQYF. This chain connects TRBV5-5 to TRBJ2-4; D call uncertain. Trimming stripped 4 bases from V and 0 bases from J, with 8 bases between. The CDR3 length is 14 residues. CDR1 is SGHKS, CDR2 YYEKEE, per germline (reference sequence).

The sample holds many counts of this clonotype. The chain joins TRBV20-1 to TRBJ1-2; D call uncertain. Germline CDR1 DFQATT, CDR2 SNEGSKA (reference sequence). V was trimmed by 6 bases and J by 4 bases, leaving 15 bases between them. This CDR3 has 13 amino acids. The chain's CDR3 is CSATDEPGYGYTF. CDR3 nucleotides: TGCAGTGCAACGGACGAACCCGGCTATGGCTACACCTTC.

There are many counts of this clonotype. V gene TRBV20-1 combines with J gene TRBJ2-7; D not certain. CDR1 is DFQATT, CDR2 SNEGSKA, per germline (reference sequence). The CDR3 sequence is 12 residues long. The V gene lost 3 bases and the J gene lost 3 bases, with 9 bases spanning the gap. The CDR3 loop reads CSARYGFYEQYF. The DNA for the CDR3 is TGCAGTGCTAGGTATGGATTCTACGAGCAGTACTTC.

This clonotype was recorded a few times. The chain has TRBV18 and TRBJ1-2; D not resolved. This CDR3 contains 16 residues. V lost 2 bases, J lost 0 bases, and 13 bases lay in between. The germline V gene encodes CDR1 KGHSH and CDR2 LQKENI. This CDR3 is CASSPFTLVANYGYTF. CDR3 in DNA: TGTGCCAGCTCACCATTTACGCTTGTAGCTAACTATGGCTACACCTTC. Supplemented by reference TRBV18 and TRBJ1-2, the full variable domain reads NAGVMQNPRHLVRRRGQEARLRCSPMKGHSHVYWYRQLPEEGLKFMVYLQKENIIDESGMPKERFSAEFPKEGPSILRIQQVVRGDSAAYFCASSPFTLVANYGYTFGSGTRLTVV.

This chain connects TRBV4-1 to TRBJ1-2, with a tentative D call TRBD1 (6 bases). CDR1 MGHRA and CDR2 YSYEKL come from the germline V gene. The CDR3 length is 16 residues. V gave up 0 bases and J gave up 2 bases, with 13 bases separating them. The CDR3 sequence: CASSQDKGRGNYGYTF. The CDR3 region has the DNA TGCGCCAGCAGCCAAGATAAGGGCAGGGGAAACTATGGCTACACCTTC.

Points on this clonotype: The junction does not match germline at one end; this may be a read error. The V and J genes are TRBV4-2 and TRBJ2-1, with no clear D. This CDR3 spans 18 amino acids. The germline gives CDR1 LGHNA, CDR2 YNFKEQ. CDR3 coding DNA: TGTGCCAACAGCCAAGATCTGAACAGCGAGACGGTGGGTAATGAGCAGTTCTTC. Protein: CANSQDLNSETVGNEQFF.

Remarks on this clonotype: Given a much more abundant clone one base away, this may be a read error. The chain combines TRBV29-1 with TRBJ1-2, with D unresolved. The V gene's germline CDR1 is SQVTM and CDR2 ANQGSEA. The CDR3 spans 11 residues. The CDR3 is CSGERTAGCTF. CDR3 nucleotides: TGCAGCGGGGAAAGGACTGCAGGCTGCACCTTC. The whole variable domain, remainder taken from reference TRBV29-1 and TRBJ1-2, is SAVISQKPSRDICQRGTSLTIQCQVDSQVTMMFWYRQQPGQSLTLIATANQGSEATYESGFVIDKFPISRPNLTFSTLTVSNMSPEDSSIYLCSGERTAGCTFGSGTRLTVV.

This clonotype occurred many times. The chain has TRBV20-1 and TRBJ2-7, with D unresolved. V lost 5 bases and J 0 bases, leaving 11 bases between the germline ends. The CDR3 length is 13 residues. Germline CDR1 reads DFQATT; CDR2 reads SNEGSKA (reference sequence). The CDR3 nucleotides are TGCAGTGCTCCCCGGACCCTCTCCTACGAGCAGTACTTC. Protein sequence: CSAPRTLSYEQYF.

The chain is built from TRBV6-6 and TRBJ2-3; TRBD2 might be the D (7 bases). CDR1 and CDR2 (germline): MNHNY, SVGAGI (reference sequence). V was trimmed by 2 bases and J by 8 bases, leaving 20 bases between them. The CDR3 sequence is 16 residues long. The chain's CDR3 is CASSYRGAGAAGTQYF. In nucleotides, the CDR3 is TGTGCCAGCAGTTACCGGGGGGCAGGAGCGGCAGGTACGCAGTATTTT.

This clonotype was seen more than once but under ten times. This chain uses TRBV7-8 with TRBJ1-5; the D is unclear. CDR1 is SGHVS, CDR2 FQNEAQ, per germline. V was trimmed by 1 base and J by 3 bases, leaving 13 bases between them. The CDR3 is 16 amino acids. CDR3 loop: CASSLEGRGVNQPQHF. The DNA for the CDR3 is TGTGCCAGCAGCTTAGAAGGGCGCGGGGTCAATCAGCCCCAGCATTTT.

This clonotype was detected a few times. A clone one base away is much larger, so this may be a read error. V usage is TRBV29-1 and J usage is TRBJ1-2, with D hard to call. V shed 4 bases and J shed 8 bases, with 14 bases lying between them. The germline V gene encodes CDR1 SQVTM and CDR2 ANQGSEA. The length of the CDR3 is 12 residues. CDR3 sequence (DNA): TGCAGCGTTGGCCCGGGTGGAGGCGGCTACACCTTC. It is translated as CSVGPGGGGYTF.

This clonotype was seen ten or more times. The junction departs from the called germline gene at one end, perhaps through a read error. The rearrangement links TRBV5-1 to TRBJ2-5; no firm D call. The CDR3 consists of 13 residues. Germline CDR1 and CDR2: SGHRS and YFSETQ. The CDR3 here is CASSLGSQETQYF. CDR3 bases: TGTGCCAGCAGCTTAGGAAGTCAAGAGACCCAGTACTTC. Variable domain in full (rest from reference TRBV5-1 and TRBJ2-5): KAGVTQTPRYLIKTRGQQVTLSCSPISGHRSVSWYQQTPGQGLQFLFEYFSETQRNKGNFPGRFSGRQFSNSRSEMNVSTLELGDSALYLCASSLGSQETQYFGPGTRLLVL.

This clonotype was counted many times. The genes are TRBV29-1 and TRBJ1-2, with 8 bases that match TRBD1. V was clipped by 0 bases and J by 6 bases; unmatched bases: 9. The CDR3 is made up of 15 amino acids. Germline CDR1 and CDR2: SQVTM and ANQGSEA. CDR3 DNA: TGCAGCGTTGAAGAGCCCCGGGACAGGCACCATGGCTACACCTTC. Amino acid sequence: CSVEEPRDRHHGYTF.

As regards this clonotype: Germline and junction disagree at one end, which may indicate a read error. This rearrangement joins TRBV28 to TRBJ2-5; D possibly corresponds to TRBD1 (6 bases). CDR3 length: 14 amino acids. In germline, CDR1 is MDHEN, CDR2 SYDVKM. The CDR3 loop reads CASSSTGRQETQDF. CDR3 coding DNA: TGTGCCAGCAGTTCGACAGGTAGACAAGAGACCCAGGACTTC.

Remarks on this clonotype: A junction boundary mismatches the germline segment, possibly from a read error. The CDR3: CASSSNRVRSNQLQHF. CDR3 coding DNA: TGTGCCAGCAGTTCAAACAGGGTGAGAAGCAATCAGCTCCAGCATTTT. The chain is built from TRBV28 and TRBJ1-5, with a tentative D call TRBD1 (6 bases). The length of the CDR3 is 16 residues. CDR1 is MDHEN and CDR2 is SYDVKM in the germline V gene.

The V gene is TRBV28, the J gene TRBJ1-4; D is undetermined. The CDR3 sequence is 15 residues long. Germline V gene sequence: CDR1 MDHEN, CDR2 SYDVKM. The V end lost 3 bases, the J end lost 5 bases, and 13 bases lay between the germline ends. This chain's CDR3 is CASSFLDPVNEKLFF. The CDR3 bases are TGTGCCAGCAGTTTTTTGGATCCCGTAAATGAAAAACTGTTTTTT.

Comment on this clonotype: This may be a read error: a much more frequent sequence differs by one nucleotide. V gene TRBV7-2 combines with J gene TRBJ1-2; TRBD1 is a possible D gene (6 bases). The CDR3 is 14 amino acids. Germline assignment: CDR1 SGHTA and CDR2 FQGNSA. The CDR3, as DNA: TGTGTCAGCACCAGACGGGGGGGCCCCTATGGCTACACCTTC. This codes for CVSTRRGGPYGYTF.

This chain connects TRBV4-1 to TRBJ1-2; D not resolved. Germline CDR1 MGHRA, CDR2 YSYEKL. Trimming removed 6 bases from V and 2 bases from J, with 13 bases in between. The CDR3 consists of 14 residues. DNA for the CDR3: TGCGCCAGCAGTTCAATTACACCGAACTATGGCTACACCTTC. Amino acid sequence: CASSSITPNYGYTF.